This TCR beta chain is drawn from a study of response to subunit inactivated influenza vaccine. Study results and caveats: The authors put forward the suggestion that each seasonal influenza vaccination may bring in only a limited number of new T cells.

In the case of this clonotype: Its antigen is still unknown.

TCRdb reprocessed the RT-PCR reads via MiXCR and lists one record per CDR3 protein. The sample holds 450,000 to 500,000 distinct CDR3 sequences, roughly 9.8% seen once. Germline CDR1 SSHAT, CDR2 FNYEAQ (reference sequence). This CDR3 region has 15 residues. V lost 5 bases and J lost 3; bases outside the gene matches: 9. The origin of this receptor is a man aged 45 to 65 who received an inactivated influenza vaccine. The source material was PBMCs from blood, sampled roughly 47 days after vaccination. This sequence joins TRBV7-7 and TRBJ2-5; 7 nucleotides line up with TRBD1. The DNA of the CDR3 is TGTGCCAGCAGCCGGACCACCGGGACAGAAGAGACCCAGTACTTC. Encoded protein: CASSRTTGTEETQYF.